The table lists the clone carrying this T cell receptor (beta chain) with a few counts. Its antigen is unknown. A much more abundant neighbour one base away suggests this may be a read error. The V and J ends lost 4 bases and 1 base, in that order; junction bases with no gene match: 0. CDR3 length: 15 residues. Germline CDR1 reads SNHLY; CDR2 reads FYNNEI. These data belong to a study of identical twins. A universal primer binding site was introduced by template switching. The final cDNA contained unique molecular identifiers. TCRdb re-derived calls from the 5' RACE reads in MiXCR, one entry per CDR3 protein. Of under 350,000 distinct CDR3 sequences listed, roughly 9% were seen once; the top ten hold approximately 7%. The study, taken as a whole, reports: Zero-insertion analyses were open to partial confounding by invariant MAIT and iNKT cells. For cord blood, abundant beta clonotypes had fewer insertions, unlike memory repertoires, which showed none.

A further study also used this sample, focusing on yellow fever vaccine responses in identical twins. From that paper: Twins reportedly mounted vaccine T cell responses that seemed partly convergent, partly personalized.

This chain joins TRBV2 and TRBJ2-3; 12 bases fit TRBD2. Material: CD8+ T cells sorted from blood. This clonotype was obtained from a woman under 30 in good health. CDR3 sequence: CASSGLAGGTDTQYF. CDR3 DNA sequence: TGTGCCAGCAGTGGACTAGCGGGGGGCACAGATACGCAGTATTTT.